The 13 T cell receptor beta chains presented below share a single source sample, sequenced in a study of fetal regulatory T cell absence and autoimmunity. This table comes from immunoSEQ multiplex PCR, and its TCRdb copy is limited to in-frame clones, with some not included. There are 95,000 to 100,000 clones in the sample; more than 70% occur only once, and 1.5% to 2% lies in the top ten. The sample taken for sequencing was pancreas tissue. These receptors originate from a male donor with IPEX syndrome.

The gene calls are TRBV10-3 and TRBJ2-7, with D tentatively TRBD2 (6 bases). CDR1 and CDR2 (germline): ENHRY, SYGVKD. V was clipped by 5 bases and J by 0 bases, with 14 bases between them. The length of the CDR3 is 15 residues. CDR3 DNA sequence: TGTGCCATCAGTAAAACTAGCTTAACCTCCTACGAGCAGTACTTC. Translating gives CAISKTSLTSYEQYF.

The rearrangement links TRBV5-1 to TRBJ2-7, with D possibly TRBD2 on 6 matching bases. The V gene lost 0 bases and the J gene lost 2 bases, with 12 bases spanning the gap. The length of the CDR3 is 15 residues. Germline-derived CDR1 and CDR2 are SGHRS and YFSETQ. CDR3 loop: CASSLDPGRPYEQYF. CDR3 sequence (DNA): TGCGCCAGCAGCTTGGATCCGGGGAGGCCCTACGAGCAGTACTTC.

This chain joins TRBV19 and TRBJ1-4; 10 bases line up with TRBD1. Germline trimming cut 8 bases from V and 6 bases from J; bases unmatched to any gene: 3. This CDR3 contains 13 residues. The germline gives CDR1 LNHDA, CDR2 SQIVND (reference sequence). The CDR3 DNA sequence: TGTGCCAGTGCGACAGGGGGCTATGAAAAACTGTTTTTT. It codes for CASATGGYEKLFF.

This sequence joins TRBV2 and TRBJ2-2, with 7 bases aligning to TRBD1. Per germline, CDR1 SNHLY and CDR2 FYNNEI. This CDR3 is 15 amino acids long. Trimming at V came to 3 bases and at J to 5 bases, leaving 6 bases not matched to a gene. The CDR3, as DNA: TGTGCCAGCAGTGAGAACAGGGGTCCTACCGGGGAGCTGTTTTTT. It is translated as CASSENRGPTGELFF.

The CDR3 protein is CASSLGQGQSSYEQYF. The CDR3 DNA sequence: TGCGCCAGCAGCTTGGGCCAGGGGCAAAGCTCCTACGAGCAGTACTTC. The chain uses TRBV5-1 and TRBJ2-7; D may be TRBD1 (6 bases). Trimming took 0 bases from V and 0 from J, leaving 13 bases between them. The CDR3 consists of 16 residues. Germline CDR1 is SGHRS and CDR2 is YFSETQ. Full variable domain (missing parts from reference TRBV5-1 and TRBJ2-7): KAGVTQTPRYLIKTRGQQVTLSCSPISGHRSVSWYQQTPGQGLQFLFEYFSETQRNKGNFPGRFSGRQFSNSRSEMNVSTLELGDSALYLCASSLGQGQSSYEQYFGPGTRLTVT.

CDR3 amino acids: CASSRAVLGENEKLFF. CDR3 nucleotide sequence: TGTGCCAGTAGTCGGGCAGTACTGGGTGAAAATGAAAAACTGTTTTTT. The V gene is TRBV19, the J gene TRBJ1-4; D unclear. Germline V gives CDR1 LNHDA, CDR2 SQIVND (reference sequence). Trimming shortened V by 5 bases and J by 5 bases, and 18 bases separated the two germline ends. This CDR3 spans 16 amino acids.

The V call is TRBV5-8, the J call TRBJ1-1, with D unclear. Germline CDR1 and CDR2: SGHTS and YDEGEE. V was shortened by 1 base and J by 0 bases, with 4 bases between the two germline ends. The CDR3 totals 13 residues. In DNA, the CDR3 is TGTGCCAGCAGCTTGAGGATGAACACTGAAGCTTTCTTT. Amino acids: CASSLRMNTEAFF. The full variable domain, completed using reference TRBV5-8 and TRBJ1-1, is EAGVTQSPTHLIKTRGQQATLRCSPISGHTSVYWYQQALGLGLQFLLWYDEGEERNRGNFPPRFSGRQFPNYSSELNVNALELEDSALYLCASSLRMNTEAFFGQGTRLTVV.

V usage is TRBV27 and J usage is TRBJ2-3; perhaps TRBD1 as D (5 bases). Germline V gene lookup returns CDR1 MNHEY and CDR2 SMNVEV (reference sequence). Trimming stripped 7 bases from V and 3 bases from J, with 5 bases between. This CDR3 comprises 11 residues. The CDR3 DNA is TGTGCCAGCACAGGGACAGATACGCAGTATTTT. This translates into CASTGTDTQYF.

The V call is TRBV2, the J call TRBJ2-4, with D possibly matching TRBD1 (6 bases). Looked up from germline, CDR1 is SNHLY and CDR2 is FYNNEI. The CDR3 contains 14 residues. The V end was cut by 7 bases, the J end by 5 bases, with 15 bases between. The CDR3 reads CASTVGTRENIQYF. CDR3 nucleotides: TGTGCCAGCACTGTGGGGACACGCGAAAACATTCAGTACTTC.

This clone is a singleton in its sample. The V gene is TRBV11-3, the J gene TRBJ2-3; TRBD2 matches 9 bases. The CDR3 is made up of 16 amino acids. Looked up from germline, CDR1 is SGHNT and CDR2 is YENEEA. The trim removed 5 bases at V and 1 base at J, leaving 7 bases unmatched. The CDR3 region is CASSPRSSGGTDTQYF. The CDR3 nucleotides read TGTGCCAGCAGCCCCCGGTCTAGCGGGGGCACAGATACGCAGTATTTT.

The chain joins TRBV7-6 to TRBJ2-1, with D possibly being TRBD1 or TRBD2 (5 bases each). Germline CDR1 is SGHVS and CDR2 is FNYEAQ. V lost 5 bases and J 2 bases, leaving 13 bases between the germline ends. The CDR3 extends over 15 amino acids. CDR3 protein: CASSPGTKTYNEQFF. The CDR3 DNA sequence: TGTGCCAGCAGCCCCGGGACGAAGACCTACAATGAGCAGTTCTTC.

The chain is built from TRBV27 and TRBJ2-7; 14 nucleotides agree with TRBD2. The CDR3 runs 16 residues. Germline-derived CDR1 and CDR2 are MNHEY and SMNVEV (reference sequence). The V and J ends lost 4 bases and 3 bases, in that order; junction bases with no gene match: 5. In DNA form, the CDR3 reads TGTGCCAGCAGTTCGGGACTAGCGGGGGCCCGCTACGAGCAGTACTTC. It codes for CASSSGLAGARYEQYF.

CDR3 bases: TGTGCCAGCAACGCACCTAGCGGGGGGAACACCGGGGAGCTGTTTTTT. This codes for CASNAPSGGNTGELFF. V and J are TRBV7-9 and TRBJ2-2, with 10 nucleotides matching TRBD2. V shed 7 bases, J shed 1 base, and the junction held 6 bases outside the gene matches. The CDR3 contains 16 residues. Germline loops: CDR1 SEHNR, CDR2 FQNEAQ (reference sequence). Full variable domain (rest looked up from reference TRBV7-9 and TRBJ2-2): DTGVSQNPRHKITKRGQNVTFRCDPISEHNRLYWYRQTLGQGPEFLTYFQNEAQLEKSRLLSDRFSAERPKGSFSTLEIQRTEQGDSAMYLCASNAPSGGNTGELFFGEGSRLTVL.